This entry describes one T cell receptor (beta chain). The sample belongs to a study of T cell responses to AZD1222 COVID-19 vaccine. Study at large: Second doses were pooled across both intervals (about 4 or about 12 weeks).

Repertoires were generated with immunoSEQ multiplex PCR, while TCRdb's copy carries only in-frame clones and drops some. The sample yields over 100,000 clones, 86% seen once. This CDR3 is 11 amino acids long. The V gene's germline CDR1 is DFQATT and CDR2 SNEGSKA (reference sequence). Between the trimmed V and J ends, which lost 5 bases and 4 bases, there was a span of 6 bases. The receptor's source is an adult in good health. Sequenced material: peripheral blood, taken on day 0 of AZD1222 vaccination. This chain links TRBV20-1 with TRBJ1-5; no clear D gene. The CDR3 DNA reads TGCAGTGCTGAAGGAAATCAGCCCCAGCATTTT. This codes for CSAEGNQPQHF.